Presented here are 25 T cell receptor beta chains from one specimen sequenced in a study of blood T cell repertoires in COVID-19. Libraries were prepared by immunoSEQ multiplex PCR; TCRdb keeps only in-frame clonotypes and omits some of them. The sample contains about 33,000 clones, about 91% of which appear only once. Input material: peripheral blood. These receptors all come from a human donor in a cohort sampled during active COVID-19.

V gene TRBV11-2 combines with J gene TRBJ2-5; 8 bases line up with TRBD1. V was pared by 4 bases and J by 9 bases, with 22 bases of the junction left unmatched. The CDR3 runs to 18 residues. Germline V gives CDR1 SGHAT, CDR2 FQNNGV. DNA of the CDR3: TGTGCCAGCAGCTCTTCTACCGGGACAGGCCTAACTAAGCGGGCCCAGTACTTC. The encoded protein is CASSSSTGTGLTKRAQYF.

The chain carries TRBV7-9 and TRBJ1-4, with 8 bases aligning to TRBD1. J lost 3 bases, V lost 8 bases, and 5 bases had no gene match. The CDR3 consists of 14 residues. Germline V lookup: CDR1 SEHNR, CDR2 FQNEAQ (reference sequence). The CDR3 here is CASGPGQANEKLFF. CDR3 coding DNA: TGTGCCAGCGGACCGGGACAGGCTAATGAAAAACTGTTTTTT.

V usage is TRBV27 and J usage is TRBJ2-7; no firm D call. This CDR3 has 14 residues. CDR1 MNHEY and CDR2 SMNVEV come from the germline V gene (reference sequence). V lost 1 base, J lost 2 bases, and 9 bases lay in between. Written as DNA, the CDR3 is TGTGCCAGCAGTTTATACGTGGGCCCCTACGAGCAGTACTTC. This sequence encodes CASSLYVGPYEQYF.

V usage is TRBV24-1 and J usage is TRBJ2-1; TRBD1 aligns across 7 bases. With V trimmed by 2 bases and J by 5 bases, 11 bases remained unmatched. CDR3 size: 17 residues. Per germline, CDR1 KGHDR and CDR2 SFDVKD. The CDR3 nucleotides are TGTGCCACCAGTGATTGGAATGACAGGGTGAATAACAATGAGCAGTTCTTC. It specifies CATSDWNDRVNNNEQFF.

The CDR3, as DNA: TGTGCCAGCAGCCAAATGCGCCAAGAGACCCAGTACTTC. Its protein is CASSQMRQETQYF. The rearrangement uses TRBV3-1 (or the pseudogene TRBV3-2) and TRBJ2-5; no definite D call. The CDR3 contains 13 residues. V dropped 2 bases and J dropped 1 base, with 5 bases sitting between them. Germline loops: CDR1 LGHDT, CDR2 YNNKEL (reference sequence).

The chain's CDR3 is CASSPTSGTSGSRQEQYF. CDR3 DNA: TGTGCCAGCAGCCCAACTAGTGGGACTAGCGGGAGTCGTCAAGAGCAGTACTTC. This sequence joins TRBV13 and TRBJ2-7, with 14 nucleotides matching TRBD2. The length of the CDR3 is 18 residues. Germline V gene lookup returns CDR1 PRHDT and CDR2 FYEKMQ (reference sequence). V lost 5 bases, J lost 7 bases, and 16 bases stayed unmatched. Complete variable domain (other parts from reference TRBV13 and TRBJ2-7): AAGVIQSPRHLIKEKRETATLKCYPIPRHDTVYWYQQGPGQDPQFLISFYEKMQSDKGSIPDRFSAQQFSDYHSELNMSSLELGDSALYFCASSPTSGTSGSRQEQYFGPGTRLTVT.

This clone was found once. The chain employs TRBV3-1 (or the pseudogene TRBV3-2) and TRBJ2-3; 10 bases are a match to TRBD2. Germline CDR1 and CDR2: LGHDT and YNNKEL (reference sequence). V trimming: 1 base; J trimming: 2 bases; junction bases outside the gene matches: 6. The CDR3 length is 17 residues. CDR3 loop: CASSQGRLAGATDTQYF. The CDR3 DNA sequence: TGTGCCAGCAGCCAAGGAAGGCTAGCGGGGGCCACAGATACGCAGTATTTT.

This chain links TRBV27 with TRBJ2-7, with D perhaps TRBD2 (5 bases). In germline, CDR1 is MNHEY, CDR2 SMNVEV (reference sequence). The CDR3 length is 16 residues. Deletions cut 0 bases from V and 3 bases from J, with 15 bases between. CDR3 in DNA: TGTGCCAGCAGTTTATCGAGAGGGTCAGTTAACTACGAGCAGTACTTC. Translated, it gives CASSLSRGSVNYEQYF.

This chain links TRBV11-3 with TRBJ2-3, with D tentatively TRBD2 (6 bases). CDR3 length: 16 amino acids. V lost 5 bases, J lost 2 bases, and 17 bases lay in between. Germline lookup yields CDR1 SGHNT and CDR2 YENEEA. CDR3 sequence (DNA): TGTGCCAGCAGCCCGGGGGACTCCCGCTACACAGATACGCAGTATTTT. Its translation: CASSPGDSRYTDTQYF.

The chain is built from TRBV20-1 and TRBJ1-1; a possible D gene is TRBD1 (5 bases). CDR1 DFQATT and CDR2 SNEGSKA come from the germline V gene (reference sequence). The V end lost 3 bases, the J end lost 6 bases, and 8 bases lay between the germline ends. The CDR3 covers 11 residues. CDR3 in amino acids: CSASGGAEAFF. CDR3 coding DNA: TGCAGTGCTAGTGGGGGGGCTGAAGCTTTCTTT.

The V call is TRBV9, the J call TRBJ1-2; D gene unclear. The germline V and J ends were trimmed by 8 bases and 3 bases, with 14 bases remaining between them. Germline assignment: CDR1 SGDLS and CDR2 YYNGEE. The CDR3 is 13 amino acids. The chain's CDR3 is CASGGTRDYGYTF. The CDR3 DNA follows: TGTGCCAGTGGAGGAACGCGCGACTATGGCTACACCTTC.

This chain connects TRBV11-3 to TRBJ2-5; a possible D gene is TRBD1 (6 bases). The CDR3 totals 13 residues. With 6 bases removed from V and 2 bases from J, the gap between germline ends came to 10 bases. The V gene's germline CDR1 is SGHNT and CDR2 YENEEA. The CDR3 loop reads CASRATGQETQYF. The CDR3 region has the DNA TGTGCCAGCAGGGCGACAGGACAAGAGACCCAGTACTTC.

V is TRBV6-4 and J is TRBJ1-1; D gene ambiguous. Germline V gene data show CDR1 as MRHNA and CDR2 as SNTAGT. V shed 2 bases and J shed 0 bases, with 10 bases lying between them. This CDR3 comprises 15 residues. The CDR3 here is CASSDRASMNTEAFF. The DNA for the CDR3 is TGTGCCAGCAGTGACAGAGCATCAATGAACACTGAAGCTTTCTTT.

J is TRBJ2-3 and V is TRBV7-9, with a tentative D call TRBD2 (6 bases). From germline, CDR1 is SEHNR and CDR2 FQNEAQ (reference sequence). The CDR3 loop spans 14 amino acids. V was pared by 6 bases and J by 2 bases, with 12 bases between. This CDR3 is CASRPGLTTDTQYF. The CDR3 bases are TGTGCCAGCAGGCCGGGACTGACCACAGATACGCAGTATTTT.

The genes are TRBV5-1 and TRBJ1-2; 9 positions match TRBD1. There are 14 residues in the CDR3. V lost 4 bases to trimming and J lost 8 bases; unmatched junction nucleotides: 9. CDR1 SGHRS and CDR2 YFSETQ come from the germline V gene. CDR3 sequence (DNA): TGCGCCAGCAGCCCCGCGGGACAGGGCGAGGGCTACACCTTC. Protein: CASSPAGQGEGYTF.

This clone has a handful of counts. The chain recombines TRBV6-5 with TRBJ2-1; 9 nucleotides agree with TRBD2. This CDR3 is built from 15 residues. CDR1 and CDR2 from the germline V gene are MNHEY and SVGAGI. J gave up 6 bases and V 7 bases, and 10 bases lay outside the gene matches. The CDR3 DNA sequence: TGTGCCAGCAACGGTCTCGCGGGGGGGCTCAATGAGCAGTTCTTC. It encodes CASNGLAGGLNEQFF.

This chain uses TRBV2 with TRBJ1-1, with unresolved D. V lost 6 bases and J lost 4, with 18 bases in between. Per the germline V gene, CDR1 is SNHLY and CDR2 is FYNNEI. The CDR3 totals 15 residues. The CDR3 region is CASRSLLLSGTEAFF. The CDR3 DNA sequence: TGTGCCAGCAGATCCTTGCTCCTATCGGGCACTGAAGCTTTCTTT.

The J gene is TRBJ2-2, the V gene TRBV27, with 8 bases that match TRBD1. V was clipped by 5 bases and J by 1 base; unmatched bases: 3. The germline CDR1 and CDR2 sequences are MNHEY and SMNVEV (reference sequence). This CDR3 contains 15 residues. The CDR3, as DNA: TGTGCCAGCAGTCAAGGGACAGGGAACACCGGGGAGCTGTTTTTT. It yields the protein CASSQGTGNTGELFF.

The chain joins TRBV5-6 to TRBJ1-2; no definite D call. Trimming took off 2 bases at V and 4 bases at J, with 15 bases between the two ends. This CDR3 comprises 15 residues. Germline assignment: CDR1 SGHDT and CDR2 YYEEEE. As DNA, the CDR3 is TGTGCCAGCAGCTTCGATTTCAGGCCCCGCTATGGCTACACCTTC. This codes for CASSFDFRPRYGYTF. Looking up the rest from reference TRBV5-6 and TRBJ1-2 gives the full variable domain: DAGVTQSPTHLIKTRGQQVTLRCSPKSGHDTVSWYQQALGQGPQFIFQYYEEEERQRGNFPDRFSGHQFPNYSSELNVNALLLGDSALYLCASSFDFRPRYGYTFGSGTRLTVV.

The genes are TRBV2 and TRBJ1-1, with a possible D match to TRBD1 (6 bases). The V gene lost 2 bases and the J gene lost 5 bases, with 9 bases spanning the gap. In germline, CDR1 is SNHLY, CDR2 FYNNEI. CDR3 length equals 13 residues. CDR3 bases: TGTGCCAGCAGTGAATTAGGGGGTACTGAAGCTTTCTTT. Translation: CASSELGGTEAFF.

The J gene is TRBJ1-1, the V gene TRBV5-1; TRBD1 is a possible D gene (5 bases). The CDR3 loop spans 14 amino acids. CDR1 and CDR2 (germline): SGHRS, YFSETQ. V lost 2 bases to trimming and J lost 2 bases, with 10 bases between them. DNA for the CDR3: TGCGCCAGCAGCTTTTCGACAGATAACACTGAAGCTTTCTTT. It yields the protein CASSFSTDNTEAFF.

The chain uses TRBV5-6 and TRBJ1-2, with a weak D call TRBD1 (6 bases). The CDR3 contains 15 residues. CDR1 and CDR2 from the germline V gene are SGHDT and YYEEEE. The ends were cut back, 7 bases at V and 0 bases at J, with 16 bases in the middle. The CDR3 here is CASQGRGEANYGYTF. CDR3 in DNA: TGTGCCAGCCAGGGCAGGGGTGAAGCTAACTATGGCTACACCTTC.

The CDR3 loop reads CATSEKPGTRDTGELFF. In DNA, the CDR3 is TGTGCCACCAGTGAAAAACCCGGGACTAGGGACACCGGGGAGCTGTTTTTT. The chain uses TRBV24-1 and TRBJ2-2; 8 bases line up with TRBD2. The ends lost 4 bases at V and 3 bases at J; junction bases unmatched: 9. The CDR3 is 17 residues long. Germline assignment: CDR1 KGHDR and CDR2 SFDVKD.

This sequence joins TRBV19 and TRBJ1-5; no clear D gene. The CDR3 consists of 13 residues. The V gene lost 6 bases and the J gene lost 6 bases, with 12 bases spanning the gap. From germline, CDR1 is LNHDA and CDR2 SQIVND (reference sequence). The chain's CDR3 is CASRSGSTQPQHF. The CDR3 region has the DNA TGTGCCAGTAGGTCTGGGAGTACTCAGCCCCAGCATTTT.

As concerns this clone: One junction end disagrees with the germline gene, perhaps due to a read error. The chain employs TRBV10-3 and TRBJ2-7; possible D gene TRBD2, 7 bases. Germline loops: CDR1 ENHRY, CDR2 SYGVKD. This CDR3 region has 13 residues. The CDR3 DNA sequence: TGTGCCATCAGTGAAAGGGGGGAGGGGTCTATGCACTTC. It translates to CAISERGEGSMHF.